This entry lists 27 T cell receptor beta chains sequenced from one sample in a study of response to subunit inactivated influenza vaccine. TCRdb independently ran MiXCR on the RT-PCR reads; one entry per CDR3 protein. This table holds over 800,000 distinct CDR3 sequences, 21% found once. The sample in question was PBMCs from blood, obtained roughly 5 days after vaccination. Every receptor here comes from a middle-aged man who received an inactivated influenza vaccine.

V and J are TRBV20-1 and TRBJ2-1; no clear D. Germline CDR1 is DFQATT and CDR2 is SNEGSKA (reference sequence). The CDR3 loop spans 15 amino acids. Trimming removed 0 bases at V and 1 base at J, with 10 bases between. CDR3 amino acids: CSARDPAGSYNEQFF. CDR3 coding DNA: TGCAGTGCTAGAGATCCGGCTGGGTCCTACAATGAGCAGTTCTTC.

The CDR3 region is CASSSLGGAAYEQYF. In DNA, the CDR3 is TGTGCCAGCAGCTCCTTGGGAGGGGCTGCCTACGAGCAGTACTTC. V usage is TRBV5-6 and J usage is TRBJ2-7; 7 nucleotides agree with TRBD2. Per the germline V gene, CDR1 is SGHDT and CDR2 is YYEEEE. The CDR3 has 15 amino acids. V shed 3 bases and J 2 bases; nucleotides not matched to a gene: 8.

This sequence joins TRBV7-9 and TRBJ1-1, with 7 bases that match TRBD1. Trimming took 8 bases from V and 4 from J; bases not matched to a gene: 4. Germline V lookup: CDR1 SEHNR, CDR2 FQNEAQ (reference sequence). The CDR3 is made up of 12 amino acids. This CDR3 reads CASGAGGTEAFF. Written as DNA, the CDR3 is TGTGCCAGCGGGGCAGGGGGCACTGAAGCTTTCTTT. Full variable domain (rest looked up from reference TRBV7-9 and TRBJ1-1): DTGVSQNPRHKITKRGQNVTFRCDPISEHNRLYWYRQTLGQGPEFLTYFQNEAQLEKSRLLSDRFSAERPKGSFSTLEIQRTEQGDSAMYLCASGAGGTEAFFGQGTRLTVV.

This chain connects TRBV7-2 to TRBJ1-4; D might be TRBD1 (6 bases). V was pared by 3 bases and J by 0 bases, with 8 bases between. The germline gives CDR1 SGHTA, CDR2 FQGNSA. This CDR3 region has 15 residues. The CDR3 protein is CASSFYRATNEKLFF. CDR3 nucleotide sequence: TGTGCCAGCAGCTTTTACAGGGCAACTAATGAAAAACTGTTTTTT.

This clonotype was seen only a few times. This rearrangement joins TRBV20-1 to TRBJ2-1; D possibly uses TRBD1 or TRBD2 (5 bases each). The CDR3 is made up of 17 amino acids. With 1 base removed from V and 2 bases from J, the gap between germline ends came to 18 bases. Germline V gene lookup returns CDR1 DFQATT and CDR2 SNEGSKA (reference sequence). CDR3 nucleotides: TGCAGTGCTAGAGGGTCGCTGCCCCAGGGAGCCTACAATGAGCAGTTCTTC. Protein sequence: CSARGSLPQGAYNEQFF.

This rearrangement joins TRBV12-3 or TRBV12-4 to TRBJ2-3; D may match TRBD1 or TRBD2 (5 bases each). This CDR3 is built from 15 residues. Trimming shortened V by 6 bases and J by 1 base, and 14 bases separated the two germline ends. This CDR3 reads CASSTGTHRTDTQYF. The CDR3 DNA reads as TGTGCCAGCAGCACCGGGACCCACCGCACAGATACGCAGTATTTT.

The genes are TRBV12-3 or TRBV12-4 and TRBJ2-5; D is perhaps TRBD2 (6 bases). The V and J ends lost 10 bases and 2 bases respectively, with 11 bases between them. The CDR3 consists of 12 residues. CDR3 sequence reads: CATSGDQETQYF. The CDR3 bases are TGTGCCACTTCGGGAGATCAAGAGACCCAGTACTTC.

The rearrangement links TRBV5-1 to TRBJ2-5, with D unclear. The CDR3 is 16 residues long. Trimming took 0 bases from V and 7 from J, leaving 19 bases between them. The germline gives CDR1 SGHRS, CDR2 YFSETQ. The DNA for the CDR3 is TGCGCCAGCAGCTTGGGAGTCCTAGGCCAAGGAGCGACCCAGTACTTC. Protein product: CASSLGVLGQGATQYF. Together with reference TRBV5-1 and TRBJ2-5, the CDR3 gives the full variable domain: KAGVTQTPRYLIKTRGQQVTLSCSPISGHRSVSWYQQTPGQGLQFLFEYFSETQRNKGNFPGRFSGRQFSNSRSEMNVSTLELGDSALYLCASSLGVLGQGATQYFGPGTRLLVL.

The chain couples TRBV30 to TRBJ1-2; TRBD1 agrees at 8 bases. Germline loops: CDR1 GTSNPN, CDR2 SVGIG (reference sequence). Unmatched junction bases numbered 7, after V lost 6 bases and J lost 4 bases. The CDR3 length is 13 residues. The CDR3: CACLTGQGYGYTF. DNA of the CDR3: TGTGCCTGCCTCACCGGACAGGGCTATGGCTACACCTTC.

This clonotype occurred a few times. The chain carries TRBV27 and TRBJ2-3; a possible D gene is TRBD2 (7 bases). The V gene's germline CDR1 is MNHEY and CDR2 SMNVEV (reference sequence). CDR3 length: 15 amino acids. V gave up 2 bases and J gave up 3 bases, with 12 bases separating them. The CDR3: CASSLGGAKTDTQYF. CDR3 nucleotide sequence: TGTGCCAGCAGTTTAGGGGGGGCGAAAACAGATACGCAGTATTTT.

This clonotype showed up just a few times. The V gene is TRBV4-1, the J gene TRBJ2-5; TRBD1 agrees at 12 bases. The junction had 12 bases not matched to a gene; V was cut back by 2 bases and J by 5 bases. Germline assignment: CDR1 MGHRA and CDR2 YSYEKL. CDR3 size: 18 residues. The CDR3 DNA reads TGCGCCAGCAGCCAAACGGAGGGGGACAGGGGGCGGATCGAGACCCAGTACTTC. It specifies CASSQTEGDRGRIETQYF.

The gene calls are TRBV6-2 or TRBV6-3 and TRBJ2-3, with D possibly being TRBD1 (6 bases). From germline, CDR1 is MNHEY and CDR2 SVGEGT. V was cut by 0 bases and J by 0 bases, with 13 bases left in between. This CDR3 is built from 17 residues. The CDR3 DNA follows: TGTGCCAGCAGTTACTCCATACAGGGCTTTAGCACAGATACGCAGTATTTT. Translating it yields CASSYSIQGFSTDTQYF.

This chain uses TRBV12-3 or TRBV12-4 with TRBJ2-2; possible D gene TRBD1, 6 bases. The length of the CDR3 is 14 residues. The V end lost 6 bases, the J end lost 7 bases, and 15 bases lay between the germline ends. CDR3 coding DNA: TGTGCCAGCAGACGGAGACAGGCAGACGGGGAGCTGTTTTTT. Its protein is CASRRRQADGELFF.

V and J are TRBV11-1 and TRBJ2-7, with a weak D call TRBD1 (5 bases). This CDR3 has 18 amino acids. The germline gives CDR1 SGHAT, CDR2 FQDESV (reference sequence). Between the trimmed V and J ends, which lost 2 bases and 3 bases, there was a span of 23 bases. The CDR3 protein is CASSLISGRQGLIYEQYF. CDR3 coding DNA: TGTGCCAGCAGCTTAATCTCTGGAAGGCAGGGCCTTATCTACGAGCAGTACTTC.

This sequence joins TRBV5-1 and TRBJ2-1; 8 bases fit TRBD2. This CDR3 contains 15 residues. V was clipped by 5 bases and J by 0 bases; unmatched bases: 4. CDR1 and CDR2 from the germline V gene are SGHRS and YFSETQ. This chain's CDR3 is CASRIAGSSYNEQFF. CDR3 DNA: TGCGCCAGCAGGATAGCGGGAAGCTCCTACAATGAGCAGTTCTTC.

This clonotype occurred a few times. The gene calls are TRBV12-3 or TRBV12-4 and TRBJ2-3; 10 bases are shared with TRBD2. After removal of 10 bases from V and 0 bases from J, the junction contained 10 bases not matched to a gene. The CDR3 consists of 16 residues. CDR3 DNA: TGTGCCACCCTAGCGGGGGCCTTCCCGAGCACAGATACGCAGTATTTT. Translated, it gives CATLAGAFPSTDTQYF.

This clonotype occurred many times. J is TRBJ1-6 and V is TRBV5-1, with 7 nucleotides matching TRBD1. The CDR3 covers 16 residues. The trim removed 0 bases at V and 3 bases at J, leaving 3 bases unmatched. CDR1 SGHRS and CDR2 YFSETQ come from the germline V gene. CDR3 nucleotide sequence: TGCGCCAGCAGCTTGGAGCCAGGGGGCTATAATTCACCCCTCCACTTT. Its translation: CASSLEPGGYNSPLHF.

The rearrangement joins TRBV7-2 to TRBJ1-5; no clear D. CDR1 is SGHTA, CDR2 FQGNSA, per germline. The CDR3 sequence is 16 residues long. V was cut by 8 bases and J by 2 bases, with 19 bases left in between. In DNA form, the CDR3 reads TGTGCCAGCGCCCTTAGCGCCCTGGGTGGCAATCAGCCCCAGCATTTT. This encodes CASALSALGGNQPQHF.

The gene calls are TRBV7-2 and TRBJ2-6; D possibly uses TRBD1 or TRBD2 (5 bases each). V lost 1 base to trimming and J lost 2 bases, with 12 bases between them. This CDR3 region has 17 residues. In germline, CDR1 is SGHTA, CDR2 FQGNSA. CDR3: CASSLGFTGPGANVLTF. CDR3 DNA sequence: TGTGCCAGCAGCTTAGGTTTTACGGGACCTGGGGCCAACGTCCTGACTTTC.

This rearrangement joins TRBV6-5 to TRBJ2-5, with no clear D. The length of the CDR3 is 14 residues. The V end was cut by 2 bases, the J end by 4 bases, with 11 bases between. Germline values: CDR1 MNHEY, CDR2 SVGAGI. CDR3 sequence reads: CASSYKGLSETQYF. DNA of the CDR3: TGTGCCAGCAGTTACAAGGGCTTATCAGAGACCCAGTACTTC.

The chain joins TRBV4-3 to TRBJ2-1; 10 bases agree with TRBD2. CDR1 and CDR2 (germline): LGHNA, YSLEER. The CDR3 totals 20 residues. The ends lost 0 bases at V and 2 bases at J; junction bases unmatched: 13. In DNA form, the CDR3 reads TGCGCCAGCAGCCAAGATACCAAAATAGCGGGAGGACCTACCTACAATGAGCAGTTCTTC. Encoded protein: CASSQDTKIAGGPTYNEQFF.

The gene calls are TRBV5-1 and TRBJ2-7, with 7 bases that match TRBD2. The CDR3 length is 14 residues. After removal of 4 bases from V and 5 bases from J, the junction contained 9 bases not matched to a gene. Germline V gene lookup returns CDR1 SGHRS and CDR2 YFSETQ. CDR3 in amino acids: CASSESGVNNEQYF. The CDR3 region has the DNA TGCGCCAGCAGCGAGAGCGGGGTAAACAACGAGCAGTACTTC.

This clonotype has a handful of counts. The CDR3 DNA sequence: TGTGCCAGCAGTTCTTATACTACCAGGGGGTTTAGCACTGAAGCTTTCTTT. Residues: CASSSYTTRGFSTEAFF. V usage is TRBV12-3 or TRBV12-4 and J usage is TRBJ1-1; the match to TRBD1 covers 7 bases. The CDR3 spans 17 residues. V shed 4 bases, J shed 4 bases, and the junction held 15 bases outside the gene matches.

This clonotype showed up many times. The chain carries TRBV12-3 or TRBV12-4 and TRBJ2-7; D gene ambiguous. V shed 3 bases and J shed 6 bases, with 6 bases lying between them. The CDR3 is 11 amino acids. The CDR3 DNA is TGTGCCAGCAGTTTCGGGTCCGAGCAGTACTTC. Translation gives CASSFGSEQYF.

This clonotype showed up just a few times. The chain carries TRBV20-1 and TRBJ1-4; D is unresolved. Trimming left V 5 bases short and J 7 bases short, with 11 bases between. This CDR3 has 12 residues. From germline, CDR1 is DFQATT and CDR2 SNEGSKA (reference sequence). For the CDR3, the DNA is TGCAGTGCTGAGGGATGGAGTGAAAAACTGTTTTTT. This encodes CSAEGWSEKLFF.

The chain has TRBV4-1 and TRBJ2-3; possible D gene TRBD1, 6 bases. Germline lookup yields CDR1 MGHRA and CDR2 YSYEKL. V was trimmed by 1 base and J by 5 bases, leaving 13 bases between them. This CDR3 is built from 15 residues. This CDR3 is CASSQATGLIDTQYF. The CDR3 DNA follows: TGCGCCAGCAGCCAAGCTACAGGGCTTATAGATACGCAGTATTTT.

This clonotype has just a few counts. J is TRBJ2-3 and V is TRBV7-9; no firm D call. Per the germline V gene, CDR1 is SEHNR and CDR2 is FQNEAQ (reference sequence). V was trimmed by 5 bases and J by 1 base, leaving 13 bases between them. This CDR3 is 15 amino acids long. The DNA of the CDR3 is TGTGCCAGCAGCCCGGGCCCCTGGGGCACAGATACGCAGTATTTT. This encodes CASSPGPWGTDTQYF. The variable domain in full, completed from reference TRBV7-9 and TRBJ2-3, reads DTGVSQNPRHKITKRGQNVTFRCDPISEHNRLYWYRQTLGQGPEFLTYFQNEAQLEKSRLLSDRFSAERPKGSFSTLEIQRTEQGDSAMYLCASSPGPWGTDTQYFGPGTRLTVL.